This T cell receptor (beta chain) was sequenced during a study of blood T cell repertoires in COVID-19. Study in general: Samples taken during acute and convalescent COVID-19 were collected in the United States, Italy and Spain.

Individuals aged 18 to 89 years were recruited from around 22 US areas. Donors were grouped by their self-reported clinical history. Original analysis: Amplification of reference gene primers provided the estimated nucleated cell counts. TCRdb keeps only in-frame clones here, not all; method: immunoSEQ multiplex PCR. V and J calls and clone size follow that table, whereas D and trimming were derived from the DNA. The repertoire includes 200,000 to 250,000 clones, around 84% of them detected once, and about 1.7% sits in the top ten. The CDR3 extends over 13 amino acids. The germline V gene encodes CDR1 SGDLS and CDR2 YYNGEE. The V end lost 1 base, the J end lost 7 bases, and 11 bases lay between the germline ends.

The rearrangement uses TRBV9 and TRBJ1-1, with D possibly TRBD1 on 5 matching bases. Sequences were obtained from PBMCs or T cells enriched from blood (not recorded which). The source of this sequence is a man aged 40-49 years who had recovered from COVID-19. The CDR3 loop is CASSVLRGNEAFF. The CDR3 bases are TGTGCCAGCAGCGTATTAAGGGGAAATGAAGCTTTCTTT. Full variable domain (missing parts from reference TRBV9 and TRBJ1-1): DSGVTQTPKHLITATGQRVTLRCSPRSGDLSVYWYQQSLDQGLQFLIQYYNGEERAKGNILERFSAQQFPDLHSELNLSSLELGDSALYFCASSVLRGNEAFFGQGTRLTVV.